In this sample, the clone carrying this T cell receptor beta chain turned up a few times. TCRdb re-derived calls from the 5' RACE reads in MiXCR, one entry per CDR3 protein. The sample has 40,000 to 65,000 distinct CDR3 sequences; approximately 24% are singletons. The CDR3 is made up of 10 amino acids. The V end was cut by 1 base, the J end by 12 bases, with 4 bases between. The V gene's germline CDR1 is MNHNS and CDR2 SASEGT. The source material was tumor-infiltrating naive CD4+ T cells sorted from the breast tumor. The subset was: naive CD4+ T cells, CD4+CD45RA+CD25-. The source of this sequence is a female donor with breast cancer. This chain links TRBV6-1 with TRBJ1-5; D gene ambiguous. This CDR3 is CASSEEYQHF. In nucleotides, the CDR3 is TGTGCCAGCAGTGAAGAGTACCAGCATTTT.